This TCR beta chain was recovered during a study of identical twins. Germline V gene lookup returns CDR1 GTSNPN and CDR2 SVGIG (reference sequence). V was clipped by 1 base and J by 0 bases, with 4 bases between them. The CDR3 contains 13 residues. Study results and caveats: The abundant beta clonotypes from cord blood had fewer insertions, and memory repertoires had none of this.

This clonotype was detected a few times. Antigen unknown. TCRdb re-derived calls from the 5' RACE reads in MiXCR, one entry per CDR3 protein. The sample carries around 250,000 distinct CDR3 sequences, over 5% recorded once. This same sample was also part of a study on T cells expressing NK-cell markers. As reported in that work: Dominance of the CD3+CD56-NKG2C+ fraction by these clonotypes also held in a handful of donors.

The chain joins TRBV30 to TRBJ1-5; D gene unclear. The source material was CD8+ T cells sorted from blood. The receptor was isolated from a woman between 18 and 29 years old in good health. The CDR3 loop is CAWSGGSNQPQHF. The CDR3 DNA sequence: TGTGCCTGGAGTGGAGGTAGCAATCAGCCCCAGCATTTT. Variable domain in full (rest from reference TRBV30 and TRBJ1-5): SQTIHQWPATLVQPVGSPLSLECTVEGTSNPNLYWYRQAAGRGLQLLFYSVGIGQISSEVPQNLSASRPQDRQFILSSKKLLLSDSGFYLCAWSGGSNQPQHFGDGTRLSIL.